Listed here are 30 T cell receptor beta chains from one sample, sequenced in a study of blood T cells in healthy people across ages (dated by TCRdb to about 2015). Library creation used 5' RACE. This sample was sequenced with an Illumina HiSeq 2500. A second PCR of about 7 to 12 cycles was run with a J-beta primer mix and a sample-barcoded 5' primer. In TCRdb, the public reads were trimmed at Q25 with fastp and aligned with MiXCR, with productive beta chains retained. Here each entry gathers all rows of one CDR3 protein and keeps the most common genes and DNA. Recorded for this sample are 700,000 to 900,000 distinct CDR3 sequences; about 55% of them occurred a single time. The top ten constitute about 42% of the sample. Sequenced: blood. The source of these receptors is an older man in good health.

CDR3 sequence: CSARGPGISYEQYF. Written as DNA, the CDR3 is TGCAGTGCTAGAGGGCCAGGGATATCCTACGAGCAGTACTTC. The chain joins TRBV20-1 to TRBJ2-7; tentatively, D is TRBD1 (5 bases). CDR1 is DFQATT, CDR2 SNEGSKA, per germline (reference sequence). This CDR3 spans 14 amino acids. The V end was cut by 1 base, the J end by 1 base, with 11 bases between.

This clonotype was observed a few times. This chain uses TRBV12-3 or TRBV12-4 with TRBJ1-2; D ambiguous. The CDR3 runs to 13 residues. V shed 5 bases and J shed 8 bases, with 15 bases lying between them. The chain's CDR3 is CASSPVVDLGYTF. The CDR3 coding sequence is TGTGCCAGCAGTCCCGTCGTCGATCTCGGCTACACCTTC.

The V and J genes are TRBV11-2 and TRBJ2-1; D uncertain. CDR3 length: 14 residues. V was trimmed by 6 bases and J by 4 bases, leaving 13 bases between them. CDR1 is SGHAT, CDR2 FQNNGV, per germline. Here the CDR3 reads CASSPERPYNEQFF. Written as DNA, the CDR3 is TGTGCCAGCAGTCCGGAGAGACCTTACAATGAGCAGTTCTTC. The complete variable domain, with remaining parts taken from reference TRBV11-2 and TRBJ2-1, reads EAGVAQSPRYKIIEKRQSVAFWCNPISGHATLYWYQQILGQGPKLLIQFQNNGVVDDSQLPKDRFSAERLKGVDSTLKIQPAKLEDSAVYLCASSPERPYNEQFFGPGTRLTVL.

This clonotype came up a few times. This chain joins TRBV10-1 and TRBJ2-5, with D possibly called TRBD1 or TRBD2 (5 bases each). From germline, CDR1 is WNHNN and CDR2 SYGVQD (reference sequence). Trimming removed 4 bases at V and 3 bases at J, with 15 bases between. This CDR3 is built from 15 residues. CDR3 nucleotides: TGCGCCAGCAGTGGGGCAGGGACGTCTGAAGAGACCCAGTACTTC. Translation: CASSGAGTSEETQYF.

This chain links TRBV12-3 or TRBV12-4 with TRBJ1-5; tentatively, D is TRBD1 (5 bases). Trimming took 2 bases from V and 6 from J, leaving 14 bases between them. The CDR3 is made up of 15 amino acids. DNA of the CDR3: TGTGCCAGCAGTTTAACTGGAGGGGAAGGTCAGCCCCAGCATTTT. Its translation: CASSLTGGEGQPQHF.

This clonotype has more than one count but fewer than ten. The chain uses TRBV28 and TRBJ2-7; 15 positions agree with TRBD2. Germline trimming cut 1 base from V and 6 bases from J; bases unmatched to any gene: 7. CDR1 is MDHEN, CDR2 SYDVKM, per germline. The CDR3 has 17 amino acids. CDR3 coding DNA: TGTGCCAGCAGTTTATCCCGGACTAGCGGGAGGGCTAGCGAGCAGTACTTC. The encoded protein is CASSLSRTSGRASEQYF.

This clonotype appeared a few times. This chain links TRBV2 with TRBJ1-1; D gene ambiguous. CDR1 is SNHLY, CDR2 FYNNEI, per germline. The CDR3 runs to 14 residues. The ends were cut back, 5 bases at V and 1 base at J, with 11 bases in the middle. The CDR3: CASSLRVGNTEAFF. In DNA, the CDR3 is TGTGCCAGCAGTTTAAGGGTGGGGAACACTGAAGCTTTCTTT.

V usage is TRBV2 and J usage is TRBJ1-4; D unclear. The V end lost 7 bases, the J end lost 7 bases, and 13 bases lay between the germline ends. This CDR3 comprises 13 residues. Germline CDR1 is SNHLY and CDR2 is FYNNEI. Written as DNA, the CDR3 is TGTGCCAGCAACCGATGGGAGGGTGAAAAACTGTTTTTT. This translates into CASNRWEGEKLFF. The variable domain in full, completed from reference TRBV2 and TRBJ1-4, reads EPEVTQTPSHQVTQMGQEVILRCVPISNHLYFYWYRQILGQKVEFLVSFYNNEISEKSEIFDDQFSVERPDGSNFTLKIRSTKLEDSAMYFCASNRWEGEKLFFGSGTQLSVL.

This clonotype was detected only a few times. The V and J genes are TRBV9 and TRBJ2-7; 9 nucleotides match TRBD2. The CDR3 is 14 residues long. Germline V gene lookup returns CDR1 SGDLS and CDR2 YYNGEE. Trimming cost V 5 bases and J 5 bases; bases outside gene matches: 8. CDR3 in DNA: TGTGCCAGCAGTCTTAGCGGGAGCGTCCACGAGCAGTACTTC. Its translation: CASSLSGSVHEQYF.

This clonotype has more than one count but fewer than ten. V and J are TRBV3-1 and TRBJ2-1, with 10 positions matching TRBD2. Germline V gene data show CDR1 as LGHDT and CDR2 as YNNKEL (reference sequence). This CDR3 region has 19 residues. With V trimmed by 1 base and J by 4 bases, 13 bases remained unmatched. The CDR3 DNA reads TGTGCCAGCAGCCAAGGTATAGCGGGAGGCGCCTTAGGGTACAATGAGCAGTTCTTC. It yields the protein CASSQGIAGGALGYNEQFF.

Notes on this clonotype: Sequence at one end of the junction differs from germline and may be a read error. The V and J genes are TRBV13 and TRBJ2-7; D is uncertain. This CDR3 comprises 12 residues. Germline V lookup: CDR1 PRHDT, CDR2 FYEKMQ (reference sequence). The CDR3 is CANSTRDYEQYF. The DNA for the CDR3 is TGTGCCAACAGCACGCGAGACTACGAGCAGTACTTC.

Comment on this clonotype: At one of its ends the junction is not consistent with the germline gene, which may arise from a read error. The chain uses TRBV5-1 and TRBJ2-3; 9 bases map to TRBD2. Germline values: CDR1 SGHRS, CDR2 YFSETQ. The CDR3 is made up of 17 amino acids. DNA for the CDR3: TGCGCCAGCAGCTTGGATAGGGCTAGCGGGACGGCAGATACGCGGTATTTT. It specifies CASSLDRASGTADTRYF.

This clonotype was seen only a few times. The chain links TRBV3-1 to TRBJ1-2; no reliable D call. This CDR3 region has 13 residues. V gave up 3 bases and J gave up 8 bases, with 13 bases separating them. CDR1 is LGHDT and CDR2 is YNNKEL in the germline V gene (reference sequence). CDR3 protein: CASSHGPDPGYTF. The CDR3 DNA sequence: TGTGCCAGCAGCCACGGACCGGATCCCGGCTACACCTTC.

The chain couples TRBV3-1 to TRBJ1-2, with D tentatively TRBD1 (6 bases). The ends were cut back, 2 bases at V and 8 bases at J, with 15 bases in the middle. The CDR3 extends over 14 amino acids. Germline CDR1 reads LGHDT; CDR2 reads YNNKEL (reference sequence). For the CDR3, the DNA is TGTGCCAGCAGCCAACGGGCAGGGGCAAGGGGCTACACCTTC. Translation: CASSQRAGARGYTF.

To note about this clonotype: Relative to the germline gene, one junction end is altered; a read error may explain this. The chain links TRBV20-1 to TRBJ2-1; the match to TRBD2 covers 10 bases. Germline V gene sequence: CDR1 DFQATT, CDR2 SNEGSKA (reference sequence). This CDR3 is built from 15 residues. As DNA, the CDR3 is TGCAGTGCTAGAGCCGGGACTAGCGTCTACGATGAGCAGTTCTTC. Translating it yields CSARAGTSVYDEQFF.

The chain joins TRBV29-1 to TRBJ2-3; 7 positions agree with TRBD2. This CDR3 has 13 residues. Germline V gives CDR1 SQVTM, CDR2 ANQGSEA. The junction had 3 bases not matched to a gene; V was cut back by 5 bases and J by 1 base. CDR3 sequence: CSVRGRGTDTQYF. The DNA for the CDR3 is TGCAGCGTTCGAGGGAGGGGCACAGATACGCAGTATTTT.

The genes are TRBV5-1 and TRBJ2-3; 11 bases are shared with TRBD1. The CDR3 covers 14 residues. Germline values: CDR1 SGHRS, CDR2 YFSETQ. The trim removed 10 bases at V and 14 bases at J, leaving 18 bases unmatched. In DNA, the CDR3 is TGCGCCTCCGCGGCAGGACAGGGGGCAGGATACGCGTATTTT. Its protein is CASAAGQGAGYAYF. Filled out from reference TRBV5-1 and TRBJ2-3, the complete variable domain reads KAGVTQTPRYLIKTRGQQVTLSCSPISGHRSVSWYQQTPGQGLQFLFEYFSETQRNKGNFPGRFSGRQFSNSRSEMNVSTLELGDSALYLCASAAGQGAGYAYFGPGTRLTVL.

The rearrangement uses TRBV20-1 and TRBJ1-6; the match to TRBD1 covers 9 bases. Per the germline V gene, CDR1 is DFQATT and CDR2 is SNEGSKA (reference sequence). The junction had 9 bases not matched to a gene; V was cut back by 1 base and J by 8 bases. This CDR3 spans 16 amino acids. The CDR3 spells CSARVIDRGDDSPLHF. For the CDR3, the DNA is TGCAGTGCTAGAGTTATCGACAGGGGGGACGATTCACCCCTCCACTTT.

The V call is TRBV2, the J call TRBJ2-3, with a possible D match to TRBD2 (6 bases). This CDR3 region has 16 residues. Trimming stripped 6 bases from V and 3 bases from J, with 19 bases between. Germline values: CDR1 SNHLY, CDR2 FYNNEI. CDR3 nucleotides: TGTGCCAGCAGCGCTAATAGCGGTGGGGGGACAGATACGCAGTATTTT. Translation: CASSANSGGGTDTQYF.

The J gene is TRBJ2-1, the V gene TRBV3-1; 10 positions agree with TRBD1. Trimming cost V 3 bases and J 8 bases; bases outside gene matches: 4. In germline, CDR1 is LGHDT, CDR2 YNNKEL (reference sequence). The CDR3 is 14 amino acids. The chain's CDR3 is CASSHGDRGHEQFF. The CDR3 nucleotides are TGTGCCAGCAGCCATGGGGACAGGGGCCATGAGCAGTTCTTC.

This clonotype was observed a handful of times. J is TRBJ2-3 and V is TRBV25-1, with a possible D match to TRBD1 (6 bases). With 4 bases removed from V and 0 bases from J, the gap between germline ends came to 14 bases. CDR3 length: 16 amino acids. CDR1 and CDR2 from the germline V gene are MGHDK and SYGVNS. CDR3 bases: TGTGCCAGCAGTGCCAACAGGGTAGTTAGCACAGATACGCAGTATTTT. Translating it yields CASSANRVVSTDTQYF.

As concerns this clonotype: This may be a read error: a much more frequent sequence differs by one nucleotide. This rearrangement joins TRBV21-1 to TRBJ2-1. TRBV21-1 is marked as a pseudogene. The CDR3 has 14 residues. In DNA, the CDR3 is TGTGCCAGCGGAGCCCGGGACTCCTTCAGTAAGCAGTTCTTC. This sequence encodes CASGARDSFSKQFF.

The chain has TRBV3-1 and TRBJ1-2, with TRBD1 identical over 8 bases. The V gene's germline CDR1 is LGHDT and CDR2 YNNKEL (reference sequence). V lost 4 bases to trimming and J lost 5 bases; unmatched junction nucleotides: 12. CDR3 size: 16 residues. CDR3 bases: TGTGCCAGCAGCCGTGCGCTGACAGGGGACGCGTATGGCTACACCTTC. This encodes CASSRALTGDAYGYTF.

In its sample, this clonotype was seen many times. V gene TRBV29-1 combines with J gene TRBJ2-7, with D perhaps TRBD1 (5 bases). This CDR3 has 14 amino acids. The V gene lost 0 bases and the J gene lost 2 bases, with 11 bases spanning the gap. From germline, CDR1 is SQVTM and CDR2 ANQGSEA. The DNA for the CDR3 is TGCAGCGTTGAAGATACAGGTTCGCCCTACGAGCAGTACTTC. This sequence encodes CSVEDTGSPYEQYF.

Written as DNA, the CDR3 is TGTGCCAGCAGCCAAGAAAGGCGGGCCCAACCTGCCTACAATGAGCAGTTCTTC. Its protein is CASSQERRAQPAYNEQFF. The chain couples TRBV3-1 to TRBJ2-1, with D tentatively TRBD2 (5 bases). Germline CDR1 and CDR2: LGHDT and YNNKEL (reference sequence). V was pared by 0 bases and J by 2 bases, with 17 bases between. The CDR3 sequence is 18 residues long.

This chain uses TRBV7-2 with TRBJ2-1; D not certain. Looked up from germline, CDR1 is SGHTA and CDR2 is FQGNSA. There are 12 residues in the CDR3. Trimming removed 5 bases from V and 12 bases from J, with 14 bases in between. CDR3: CASSPTLGWQFF. CDR3 in DNA: TGTGCCAGCAGCCCGACGTTAGGGTGGCAGTTCTTC.

V gene TRBV20-1 combines with J gene TRBJ1-6; 7 bases are a match to TRBD1. CDR1 and CDR2 from the germline V gene are DFQATT and SNEGSKA (reference sequence). The CDR3 runs 17 residues. V lost 0 bases to trimming and J lost 3 bases; unmatched junction nucleotides: 8. The CDR3 reads CSARDSVAGGYNSPLHF. The CDR3 DNA reads as TGCAGTGCTAGAGATTCAGTGGCAGGGGGCTATAATTCACCCCTCCACTTT.

This clonotype showed up just once. The chain uses TRBV27 and TRBJ2-1; 10 bases line up with TRBD1. V lost 5 bases and J lost 5; bases outside the gene matches: 6. The germline V gene has CDR1 MNHEY and CDR2 SMNVEV (reference sequence). CDR3 length: 15 residues. The CDR3 protein is CASSPLGQGNNEQFF. The CDR3 region has the DNA TGTGCCAGCAGTCCCCTGGGACAGGGGAACAATGAGCAGTTCTTC.

This clonotype was detected only a few times. CDR3 region: CASSCPGLGCEQFF. CDR3 DNA: TGTGCCAGCAGCTGTCCGGGACTAGGTTGCGAGCAGTTCTTC. The chain recombines TRBV7-9 with TRBJ2-1; 8 nucleotides match TRBD2. Germline V CDR1 and CDR2: SEHNR, FQNEAQ (reference sequence). The CDR3 is made up of 14 amino acids. J was trimmed by 10 bases and V by 4 bases; bases with no gene match: 9.

The chain recombines TRBV3-1 with TRBJ2-7; unclear D gene. This CDR3 spans 17 amino acids. The V end lost 1 base, the J end lost 2 bases, and 18 bases lay between the germline ends. Per the germline V gene, CDR1 is LGHDT and CDR2 is YNNKEL (reference sequence). The CDR3 bases are TGTGCCAGCAGCCAAGCGGTAGGGCGAAAGGGCCCCTACGAGCAGTACTTC. Protein product: CASSQAVGRKGPYEQYF.